This T cell receptor (beta chain) was captured by sequencing in a study of blood T cells in healthy people across ages (dated by TCRdb to the mid-2010s). Turning to the overall study: In model experiments, template switching captured roughly one uniquely barcoded TCR beta cDNA molecule for every two T cells. The study measured age-related changes in TCR beta repertoire diversity using deep sequencing normalized with unique cDNA molecular identifiers. Four age groups were formed from the donors: young (average about 15 years), middle-aged (approximately 39), aged (about 62) and long-lived (about 80). For two donors (one aged 18 to 29 and one aged 80 or older), the study analyzed two additional independent replicas of 1 million unique cDNA reads from the same blood draw. Broader findings and caveats from the paper: Because the CMV infection status of the donors was unknown, age-related changes in expanded clonotypes may potentially have been confounded. Total diversity estimates from one million sequenced T cells were considered lower bounds and underestimates. Bulk unsorted PBMC profiling prevented conclusive comparison of naive and antigen-experienced compartments. As age increased, observed TCR beta diversity per million T cells dropped in a roughly linear way, and a significant reduction was already evident by age roughly 36. The long-lived group showed more naive CD4+ T cells, fewer expanded clones and increased TCR diversity than the aged group, suggesting age selection. Observed TCR beta diversity correlated strongly with the percentage of naive T cells measured by flow cytometry.

This clonotype showed up just a few times. Its antigen has not been determined. No quality values exist for individual bases; no much larger clone is one base distant. Systemically healthy Caucasian individuals from Russia, some 38 in total and aged about 6 to 100 years, were included as donors. Each donor gave approximately 9.3 milliliters of peripheral blood, collected into EDTA-treated Vacutainer tubes. Ficoll-Paque density-gradient centrifugation was used to isolate PBMCs, with at least 7 million per sample. Total RNA, at least 6 micrograms per sample, was extracted from PBMCs with Trizol reagent. For every donor, an aliquot of PBMCs went through flow cytometry to measure the percentages of naive CD45RAhigh/CD27high T cells. The CDR3 covers 16 residues, taking in both the cysteine and the phenylalanine. Just the 48-base CDR3 DNA is kept, in frame starting at base 1. Relative to germline, V is 2 bases shorter and J is 2 bases shorter, with 18 bases between their ends. Per the germline V gene, SQVTM is the CDR1 and ANQGSEA is the CDR2.

Library generation was performed with 5' RACE. These reads were obtained on an Illumina HiSeq 2500. A second PCR of roughly 7 to 12 cycles was run with a J-beta primer mix and a sample-barcoded 5' primer. A unique molecular identifier was introduced onto each TCR beta cDNA molecule by a template-switch 5' adaptor carrying 12 random nucleotides. Each sample yielded at least 3 million CDR3-containing paired-end reads. The Mint cDNA synthesis kit, primed by a TRBC-specific oligonucleotide, was used to synthesize first-strand cDNA from all RNA. After uracil-DNA glycosylase treatment, a first 18-cycle PCR used universal primers M1SS and BC2_uni_R on all cDNA. The study's own analysis went as follows. For normalization, 1 million high-quality reads, each with a distinct molecular identifier, were randomly selected from each sample. Instead of being binned into consensus sequences, reads with shared molecular identifiers were discarded. MiTCR, with a Q25 quality threshold and the strictest error-elimination algorithm, was used for CDR3 identification, clonotype clustering and error correction. A nonparametric unseen species model using Euler transformation provided a lower-bound estimate of total TCR beta diversity. The public reads were run again by TCRdb, first through fastp at Q25 and then through MiXCR, and only productive beta chains were kept. Records with the same CDR3 protein are collapsed into one entry carrying the most frequent genes and DNA. TCRdb's processing, not the authors', yielded these V and J calls. Within this sample are 800,000 to 950,000 distinct CDR3 sequences, with 25% to 30% of them counted one time only. The leading ten clones occupy approximately 10% of the sample.

This sample was shared with a second study, whose subject was T cells of mothers and their children. Per the second study: The donors were nine systemically healthy Caucasian individuals, made up of three mothers and their six children. cDNA synthesis used all of the extracted RNA, with approximately 1.4 ug of RNA in each 15 ul reaction. In the second PCR, sample barcodes and 2-4 random nucleotides were introduced via the M1S primer. Each mother yielded over 8 million TCR beta CDR3 reads and each child 3 million to 3.5 million reads. Thymic selection shapes the output of TCR recombination in a similar way in related and unrelated pairs, and inherited differences have a minor effect. Normalized repertoire overlap in related mother-child pairs was always slightly higher than in unrelated mother-child pairs, but the difference was never significant. Persistent microchimeric T cell clones were not detected, at a sensitivity of 85 to 100 clones per million clonotypes. The study used deep NGS to compare TCR beta repertoires of mothers and children, seeking features distinguishing related mother-child pairs from unrelated individuals. Mothers averaged roughly 40 +/- 4 years of age and children averaged approximately 12 +/- 4 years. After adapter ligation with NEBNext reagents, the libraries were sequenced on Illumina HiSeq 2000 with 100+100 nt paired-end reads. To prevent cross-contamination, the mother and child libraries were prepared a month apart and were sequenced in separate runs. Each donor had between about 450,000 and 2,300,000 distinct TCR beta clonotypes identified. Naive TCR beta clonotypes were estimated from low-frequency clonotypes matched to each donor's FACS-determined naive share, without sorting.

In this chain, TRBV29-1 is recombined with TRBJ1-2; the D gene is perhaps TRBD1, from 6 matching bases. The source is a woman between 35 and 50 years old in good health. The specimen was blood. CDR3 loop: CSVETHYRVQNYGYTF. The DNA reads as follows: TGCAGCGTTGAAACACATTACAGGGTCCAAAACTATGGCTACACCTTC.